Below, 24 T cell receptor beta chains from the same sample are listed, as sequenced in a study of beta chain features in type 1 diabetes (dated by TCRdb to between 2017 and 2018). The library was produced with the immunoSEQ multiplex PCR assay. The entire amount of isolated RNA was reverse transcribed using the High Capacity cDNA Reverse Transcription Kit, so the sequenced TCRB transcripts were expressed ones. Entries here come from immuneACCESS through TCRdb and include only in-frame sequences with V and J called. Some clones fail to appear in such tables; in the studies checked, an unresolved V gene covers under half of the shortfall, and the cause of the remainder is unknown. The sample yields hundreds of thousands of clones; about an eighth were counted once. The ten largest clones add up to about 0.042% of the sample. The sample taken for sequencing was naive CD4+ T cells from blood. The cell subset or site label here, explained by the study, means: true naive CD4+ T cells. These receptors all stem from a woman aged 18-35 years in good health.

This clone appeared a few times. V gene TRBV7-9 combines with J gene TRBJ2-2, with 8 bases fitting TRBD1. Unmatched junction bases numbered 8, after V lost 5 bases and J lost 6 bases. Per germline, CDR1 SEHNR and CDR2 FQNEAQ (reference sequence). This CDR3 is 15 amino acids long. CDR3 nucleotides: TGTGCCAGCAGCCCCAGGGGGCGTGCAGCCGGGGAGCTGTTTTTT. Its protein product is CASSPRGRAAGELFF.

This clone was seen a handful of times. The chain joins TRBV7-8 to TRBJ2-2, with D perhaps matching TRBD1 (6 bases). The CDR3 sequence is 15 residues long. The V gene's germline CDR1 is SGHVS and CDR2 FQNEAQ. The V end was cut by 3 bases, the J end by 1 base, with 9 bases between. CDR3 residues: CASSFNRVNTGELFF. The CDR3 coding sequence is TGTGCCAGCAGCTTTAACAGGGTGAACACCGGGGAGCTGTTTTTT.

The table lists this clone with a few counts. This chain connects TRBV7-3 to TRBJ2-6; D could derive from TRBD1 or TRBD2 (5 bases each). Per germline, CDR1 SGHTA and CDR2 FQGTGA. The CDR3 has 16 residues. Trimming left V 0 bases short and J 2 bases short, with 8 bases between. The CDR3 loop reads CASSLTLGAGANVLTF. CDR3 in DNA: TGTGCCAGCAGCTTAACGCTGGGGGCTGGGGCCAACGTCCTGACTTTC.

CDR3 sequence: CASSQSSRGHLSGELFF. The CDR3 region has the DNA TGCGCCAGCAGTCAATCTAGTCGCGGACATCTCTCCGGGGAGCTGTTTTTT. V and J are TRBV23-1 and TRBJ2-2; weak D call: TRBD1 (5 bases). TRBV23-1 is an ORF for which the function is uncertain. The CDR3 is 17 residues long. V was cut by 0 bases and J by 6 bases, with 17 bases left in between.

The J gene is TRBJ2-5, the V gene TRBV27, with TRBD1 identical over 8 bases. With 5 bases clipped from V and 4 bases from J, the junction kept 9 bases outside the gene matches. Per the germline V gene, CDR1 is MNHEY and CDR2 is SMNVEV (reference sequence). The CDR3 has 15 residues. CDR3 sequence reads: CASSPWTGRGETQYF. CDR3 DNA: TGTGCCAGCAGTCCCTGGACAGGGCGGGGAGAGACCCAGTACTTC.

Of note for this clone: Other DNA sequences within the sample encode an identical CDR3. This sequence joins TRBV7-2 and TRBJ2-2; TRBD1 agrees at 8 bases. Per germline, CDR1 SGHTA and CDR2 FQGNSA. J was trimmed by 7 bases and V by 5 bases; bases with no gene match: 3. This CDR3 spans 13 amino acids. The CDR3 nucleotides are TGTGCCAGCAGCCGGACAGGGAGCGGGGAGCTGTTTTTT. Translation: CASSRTGSGELFF. The full variable domain, completed using reference TRBV7-2 and TRBJ2-2, is GAGVSQSPSNKVTEKGKDVELRCDPISGHTALYWYRQSLGQGLEFLIYFQGNSAPDKSGLPSDRFSAERTGGSVSTLTIQRTQQEDSAVYLCASSRTGSGELFFGEGSRLTVL.

In its sample, this clone was seen a few times. The chain recombines TRBV7-2 with TRBJ2-2, with 11 nucleotides matching TRBD2. V dropped 4 bases and J dropped 4; count of bases not matched to a gene: 5. The CDR3 consists of 16 residues. CDR1 and CDR2 (germline): SGHTA, FQGNSA. The CDR3 loop is CASSSLAGVRTGELFF. CDR3 bases: TGTGCCAGCAGCTCACTAGCGGGAGTCCGCACCGGGGAGCTGTTTTTT.

The chain combines TRBV7-8 with TRBJ1-5; D is ambiguous. Between the trimmed V and J ends, which lost 1 base and 3 bases, there was a span of 7 bases. CDR1 SGHVS and CDR2 FQNEAQ come from the germline V gene. This CDR3 comprises 14 residues. The CDR3 DNA reads TGTGCCAGCAGCTTAGAGAGGGCCAATCAGCCCCAGCATTTT. Encoded protein: CASSLERANQPQHF. Together with reference TRBV7-8 and TRBJ1-5, the CDR3 gives the full variable domain: GAGVSQSPRYKVAKRGQDVALRCDPISGHVSLFWYQQALGQGPEFLTYFQNEAQLDKSGLPSDRFFAERPEGSVSTLKIQRTQQEDSAVYLCASSLERANQPQHFGDGTRLSIL.

This chain links TRBV14 with TRBJ2-3; D call uncertain. Germline CDR1 SGHDN, CDR2 FVKESK. CDR3 size: 13 residues. With 1 base removed from V and 8 bases from J, the gap between germline ends came to 10 bases. CDR3 DNA: TGTGCCAGCAGCCAAGGGGGAAGGAGTACGCAGTATTTT. The encoded protein is CASSQGGRSTQYF. The variable domain in full, with the rest retrieved from reference TRBV14 and TRBJ2-3, is EAGVTQFPSHSVIEKGQTVTLRCDPISGHDNLYWYRRVMGKEIKFLLHFVKESKQDESGMPNNRFLAERTGGTYSTLKVQPAELEDSGVYFCASSQGGRSTQYFGPGTRLTVL.

This clone showed up just a few times. The chain employs TRBV2 and TRBJ1-2; D not certain. The germline V gene has CDR1 SNHLY and CDR2 FYNNEI. CDR3 size: 12 residues. The V and J ends lost 9 bases and 8 bases respectively, with 16 bases between them. The CDR3 is CASSTRPEGYTF. Written as DNA, the CDR3 is TGTGCCAGTTCGACCCGACCTGAGGGCTACACCTTC.

This clone was seen a single time. The chain employs TRBV27 and TRBJ2-7; 7 bases line up with TRBD1. Germline V lookup: CDR1 MNHEY, CDR2 SMNVEV (reference sequence). V dropped 5 bases and J dropped 4; count of bases not matched to a gene: 11. The CDR3 length is 15 residues. CDR3 protein: CASSHLRTGKYEQYF. The CDR3 DNA reads TGTGCCAGCAGTCACCTAAGGACAGGAAAATACGAGCAGTACTTC.

The chain has TRBV27 and TRBJ1-4; D gene unclear. The CDR3 has 15 residues. Germline V gene sequence: CDR1 MNHEY, CDR2 SMNVEV (reference sequence). V was cut by 0 bases and J by 7 bases, with 12 bases left in between. CDR3 sequence: CASSLSTLASEKLFF. In DNA, the CDR3 is TGTGCCAGCAGTTTATCGACTTTAGCTTCTGAAAAACTGTTTTTT.

This clone has a handful of counts. The CDR3 sequence is CASSASGTGDYEQYV. The CDR3 DNA follows: TGTGCCAGCAGTGCGTCCGGGACAGGGGACTACGAGCAGTACGTC. The chain carries TRBV6-1 and TRBJ2-7; 10 bases fit TRBD1. The CDR3 consists of 15 residues. Germline V lookup: CDR1 MNHNS, CDR2 SASEGT. With V trimmed by 4 bases and J by 3 bases, 6 bases remained unmatched.

This clone appeared a few times. This sequence joins TRBV19 and TRBJ2-3; TRBD1 might be the D (6 bases). CDR1 is LNHDA and CDR2 is SQIVND in the germline V gene (reference sequence). This CDR3 has 14 residues. With 7 bases removed from V and 0 bases from J, the gap between germline ends came to 11 bases. CDR3 residues: CASTSDRSTDTQYF. CDR3 nucleotides: TGTGCCAGTACCTCGGACAGAAGCACAGATACGCAGTATTTT.

The V and J genes are TRBV4-2 and TRBJ2-2; 9 nucleotides align to TRBD2. This CDR3 comprises 15 residues. J lost 7 bases, V lost 4 bases, and 7 bases had no gene match. From germline, CDR1 is LGHNA and CDR2 YNFKEQ. CDR3 in DNA: TGTGCCAGCAGCCTTAGCGGGAGAGATTACGGGGAGCTGTTTTTT. This codes for CASSLSGRDYGELFF.

The chain recombines TRBV27 with TRBJ2-2; D call uncertain. Germline V gene data show CDR1 as MNHEY and CDR2 as SMNVEV (reference sequence). This CDR3 spans 13 amino acids. V was pared by 5 bases and J by 0 bases, with 4 bases between. CDR3 amino acids: CASSQTNTGELFF. In nucleotides, the CDR3 is TGTGCCAGCAGTCAAACGAACACCGGGGAGCTGTTTTTT.

This clone was recorded a few times. The same CDR3 is also encoded by other DNA sequences in this sample. The V and J genes are TRBV30 and TRBJ1-5, with D unclear. Looked up from germline, CDR1 is GTSNPN and CDR2 is SVGIG (reference sequence). There are 12 residues in the CDR3. The V and J ends lost 3 bases and 4 bases respectively, with 7 bases between them. The CDR3 sequence is CAWSGQNQPQHF. The CDR3 nucleotides read TGTGCCTGGAGCGGCCAAAATCAGCCCCAGCATTTT.

This clone was seen a handful of times. The V call is TRBV5-1, the J call TRBJ2-6; unclear D gene. Trimming removed 3 bases at V and 1 base at J, with 11 bases between. Germline CDR1 reads SGHRS; CDR2 reads YFSETQ. The CDR3 has 16 residues. The CDR3 spells CASSSGRLSGANVLTF. CDR3 bases: TGCGCCAGCAGCTCTGGACGGCTGTCTGGGGCCAACGTCCTGACTTTC.

The chain employs TRBV7-9 and TRBJ2-5; unclear D gene. This CDR3 is 16 amino acids long. V was cut by 1 base and J by 0 bases, with 12 bases left in between. Germline CDR1 and CDR2: SEHNR and FQNEAQ (reference sequence). In DNA, the CDR3 is TGTGCCAGCAGCTTAGGGCTTCCGGGCTACCAAGAGACCCAGTACTTC. This sequence encodes CASSLGLPGYQETQYF.

This clone was recorded many times. The rearrangement uses TRBV29-1 and TRBJ2-5; D is perhaps TRBD1 (5 bases). Germline V gene lookup returns CDR1 SQVTM and CDR2 ANQGSEA. V was shortened by 8 bases and J by 4 bases, with 17 bases between the two germline ends. CDR3 size: 13 residues. CDR3 coding DNA: TGCAGCTCTCGGACATCCTTGGGAGAGACCCAGTACTTC. This translates into CSSRTSLGETQYF.

V usage is TRBV19 and J usage is TRBJ2-1, with D unresolved. The CDR3 totals 15 residues. From germline, CDR1 is LNHDA and CDR2 SQIVND (reference sequence). V shed 3 bases and J shed 4 bases, with 13 bases lying between them. This CDR3 is CASSIVQKIYNEQFF. CDR3 nucleotide sequence: TGTGCCAGTAGTATTGTACAGAAGATTTACAATGAGCAGTTCTTC.

This clone was counted between two and nine times. This chain connects TRBV21-1 to TRBJ1-6; no DNA check was done on the table's D call, TRBD1. TRBV21-1 is shown as a pseudogene. The CDR3 loop spans 16 amino acids. The CDR3, as DNA: TGTGCCAGCCGCAAAGGTTACAGGGTGGGGAATTCACCCCTCCACTTT. Protein product: CASRKGYRVGNSPLHF.

This chain uses TRBV5-1 with TRBJ2-7, with D perhaps TRBD1 (6 bases). The CDR3 loop spans 13 amino acids. Trimming cost V 4 bases and J 3 bases, with 11 bases left between them. Germline V gene lookup returns CDR1 SGHRS and CDR2 YFSETQ. CDR3 bases: TGCGCCAGCAGCGCTTCACAGGGCTACGAGCAGTACTTC. It is translated as CASSASQGYEQYF. Full variable domain (remainder filled in from reference TRBV5-1 and TRBJ2-7): KAGVTQTPRYLIKTRGQQVTLSCSPISGHRSVSWYQQTPGQGLQFLFEYFSETQRNKGNFPGRFSGRQFSNSRSEMNVSTLELGDSALYLCASSASQGYEQYFGPGTRLTVT.

This clone was counted only a few times. The CDR3 DNA is TGTGCCAGCAGCCGCCAGCGGGAGGGTGGGTACGAGCAGTACTTC. As protein: CASSRQREGGYEQYF. The chain couples TRBV7-9 to TRBJ2-7; 10 nucleotides align to TRBD2. Germline V gene data show CDR1 as SEHNR and CDR2 as FQNEAQ (reference sequence). With V trimmed by 5 bases and J by 4 bases, 8 bases remained unmatched. The CDR3 runs 15 residues.